Listed here are 26 T cell receptor beta chains from one sample, sequenced in a study of T cells in Graves' hyperthyroidism and ophthalmopathy. Researchers amplified the TCR beta CDR3 regions from RNA transcripts. TCR CDR3 regions were first amplified by RT-PCR with HTBI primers. Each CDR3 protein gets one entry after TCRdb re-called the multiplex PCR reads with MiXCR. Of about 620,000 distinct CDR3 sequences listed, under 20% are singletons. Sample: blood. The receptors stem from a woman aged 30 to 39 with Graves' hyperthyroidism.

This clonotype has ten or more counts. V gene TRBV6-1 combines with J gene TRBJ2-1, with unresolved D. The CDR3 is made up of 14 amino acids. V was clipped by 8 bases and J by 4 bases, with 15 bases between them. Germline V gene lookup returns CDR1 MNHNS and CDR2 SASEGT. In DNA, the CDR3 is TGTGCCAGCTTTTGGCCGTCAGAGTACAATGAGCAGTTCTTC. It specifies CASFWPSEYNEQFF.

Ten or more counts support this clonotype. The chain has TRBV10-3 and TRBJ2-7; D might be TRBD1 (5 bases). Trimming took off 3 bases at V and 1 base at J, with 13 bases between the two ends. This CDR3 spans 15 amino acids. Germline lookup yields CDR1 ENHRY and CDR2 SYGVKD. CDR3 nucleotide sequence: TGTGCCATCAGTGACTCAGGGAAATGGTCCTACGAGCAGTACTTC. This sequence encodes CAISDSGKWSYEQYF.

This clonotype has only a few counts. The gene calls are TRBV19 and TRBJ2-2; no reliable D call. CDR1 is LNHDA and CDR2 is SQIVND in the germline V gene (reference sequence). The CDR3 consists of 14 residues. V was clipped by 2 bases and J by 5 bases, with 9 bases between them. The CDR3 DNA reads TGTGCCAGTAGTATACGGGCCGGAACCGGGGAGCTGTTTTTT. It codes for CASSIRAGTGELFF.

In its sample, this clonotype was seen many times. The chain combines TRBV7-2 with TRBJ2-7; a possible D gene is TRBD1 (6 bases). The CDR3 has 11 amino acids. From germline, CDR1 is SGHTA and CDR2 FQGNSA. V was cut by 6 bases and J by 3 bases, with 6 bases left in between. The CDR3 loop reads CASRQGYEQYF. The CDR3 DNA reads TGTGCCAGCAGACAGGGCTACGAGCAGTACTTC.

Note on this clonotype: At one of its ends the junction is not consistent with the germline gene, which may arise from a read error. This chain uses TRBV6-5 with TRBJ2-5, with no clear D. CDR1 is MNHEY, CDR2 SVGAGI, per germline. There are 14 residues in the CDR3. CDR3 nucleotides: TGTGCCACCAGTTTGGCAATCCGACAAGAGACCCAGTACTTC. Protein: CATSLAIRQETQYF.

There are many counts of this clonotype. The V and J genes are TRBV6-2 or TRBV6-3 and TRBJ1-2; D possibly corresponds to TRBD1 (5 bases). V was shortened by 8 bases and J by 8 bases, with 24 bases between the two germline ends. This CDR3 comprises 15 residues. Germline CDR1 reads MNHEY; CDR2 reads SVGEGT. The CDR3 DNA sequence: TGTGCCAGCTCAGATACCGGGACGTTTGGTTACGGCTACACCTTC. Encoded protein: CASSDTGTFGYGYTF.

This clonotype was detected many times. The V and J genes are TRBV7-6 and TRBJ2-7; D perhaps matches TRBD1 (5 bases). The V gene's germline CDR1 is SGHVS and CDR2 FNYEAQ. The CDR3 spans 13 residues. The V and J ends lost 8 bases and 0 bases respectively, with 11 bases between them. The CDR3 sequence: CASGRQYSYEQYF. The CDR3 coding sequence is TGTGCCAGCGGCAGACAGTACTCCTACGAGCAGTACTTC.

Many counts were recorded for this clonotype. This chain joins TRBV11-2 and TRBJ1-2, with no clear D. Trimming took off 1 base at V and 8 bases at J, with 17 bases between the two ends. The CDR3 length is 15 residues. Germline V gene lookup returns CDR1 SGHAT and CDR2 FQNNGV. CDR3 in amino acids: CASSLVLVAGPGYTF. Here the CDR3 DNA reads TGTGCCAGCAGCTTAGTTCTTGTTGCCGGGCCGGGCTACACCTTC. Full variable domain (missing parts from reference TRBV11-2 and TRBJ1-2): EAGVAQSPRYKIIEKRQSVAFWCNPISGHATLYWYQQILGQGPKLLIQFQNNGVVDDSQLPKDRFSAERLKGVDSTLKIQPAKLEDSAVYLCASSLVLVAGPGYTFGSGTRLTVV.

The sample holds many counts of this clonotype. CDR3 loop: CASSSTGLAGAFF. CDR3 bases: TGCGCCAGCAGCTCGACAGGCTTGGCGGGAGCTTTCTTT. The genes are TRBV5-1 and TRBJ1-1; tentative D call: TRBD1 (6 bases). CDR3 length equals 13 residues. Trimming stripped 3 bases from V and 10 bases from J, with 16 bases between. From germline, CDR1 is SGHRS and CDR2 YFSETQ.

This clonotype appeared many times. The chain has TRBV7-2 and TRBJ2-4, with 11 nucleotides matching TRBD2. The CDR3 is 18 amino acids. From germline, CDR1 is SGHTA and CDR2 FQGNSA. Trimming took 2 bases from V and 0 from J; bases not matched to a gene: 6. The chain's CDR3 is CASSLSVAGGLAKNIQYF. The CDR3 DNA follows: TGTGCCAGCAGCTTATCAGTAGCGGGAGGGCTAGCCAAAAACATTCAGTACTTC.

There are many counts of this clonotype. The chain employs TRBV7-2 and TRBJ1-1; no firm D call. Between the trimmed V and J ends, which lost 5 bases and 6 bases, there was a span of 25 bases. The CDR3 is 17 amino acids. The germline V gene has CDR1 SGHTA and CDR2 FQGNSA. The CDR3 loop reads CASSLKTPWELGPEAFF. The CDR3 region has the DNA TGTGCCAGCAGCCTAAAGACGCCCTGGGAATTAGGACCTGAAGCTTTCTTT.

This clonotype was seen at least ten times. The chain carries TRBV2 and TRBJ2-5, with 7 bases that match TRBD1. V shed 4 bases, J shed 1 base, and the junction held 9 bases outside the gene matches. The length of the CDR3 is 16 residues. Germline V gene sequence: CDR1 SNHLY, CDR2 FYNNEI. The chain's CDR3 is CASSGGLGQLQETQYF. The CDR3 nucleotides read TGTGCCAGCAGTGGGGGATTGGGACAGCTCCAAGAGACCCAGTACTTC.

This clonotype was seen many times. The chain links TRBV11-2 to TRBJ2-3, with 9 bases identical to TRBD2. The CDR3 runs 17 residues. The V and J ends lost 3 bases and 5 bases, in that order; junction bases with no gene match: 12. The V gene's germline CDR1 is SGHAT and CDR2 FQNNGV. The DNA of the CDR3 is TGTGCCAGCAGCTTTAGCGGGAGCATGGGAGGCGGAGATACGCAGTATTTT. Translation gives CASSFSGSMGGGDTQYF.

This clonotype was detected many times. V and J are TRBV7-2 and TRBJ1-4; D might be TRBD1 (5 bases). Germline V lookup: CDR1 SGHTA, CDR2 FQGNSA. The CDR3 contains 14 residues. The V gene lost 8 bases and the J gene lost 8 bases, with 18 bases spanning the gap. In nucleotides, the CDR3 is TGTGCCAGCCTCAAGGGGCCCGGAGAGGAAAAACTGTTTTTT. Residues: CASLKGPGEEKLFF.

This clonotype was seen many times. J is TRBJ1-1 and V is TRBV3-1, with 8 bases matching TRBD1. The CDR3 extends over 15 amino acids. From germline, CDR1 is LGHDT and CDR2 YNNKEL (reference sequence). V lost 4 bases and J lost 5; bases outside the gene matches: 9. CDR3 loop: CASSRAQGAGTEAFF. The CDR3 coding sequence is TGTGCCAGCAGCCGTGCCCAGGGGGCGGGTACTGAAGCTTTCTTT.

In its sample, this clonotype was seen many times. The chain recombines TRBV30 with TRBJ2-1; D uncertain. This CDR3 has 15 amino acids. V lost 0 bases and J lost 2, with 11 bases in between. Germline V gives CDR1 GTSNPN, CDR2 SVGIG (reference sequence). CDR3 in DNA: TGTGCCTGGAGTGTAGGGCTAACAGCCTACAATGAGCAGTTCTTC. This translates into CAWSVGLTAYNEQFF.

This clonotype occurred many times. This chain connects TRBV4-2 to TRBJ2-3; D gene uncertain. Germline V gene data show CDR1 as LGHNA and CDR2 as YNFKEQ. The CDR3 runs to 14 residues. The germline V and J ends were trimmed by 2 bases and 4 bases, with 10 bases remaining between them. DNA of the CDR3: TGTGCCAGCAGCCAAAAGACAAACCCAGATACGCAGTATTTT. Amino acids: CASSQKTNPDTQYF.

This clonotype was recorded at least ten times. V and J are TRBV6-4 and TRBJ2-2; 13 nucleotides align to TRBD2. This CDR3 is built from 16 residues. Germline CDR1 reads MRHNA; CDR2 reads SNTAGT. With 2 bases clipped from V and 4 bases from J, the junction kept 1 base outside the gene matches. The CDR3 bases are TGTGCCAGCAGTGACACTAGCGGGAGGGCCACCGGGGAGCTGTTTTTT. It is translated as CASSDTSGRATGELFF.

This clonotype was detected many times. V gene TRBV7-4 combines with J gene TRBJ2-1, with 14 bases fitting TRBD2. CDR1 SGHVT and CDR2 SQSDAQ come from the germline V gene. CDR3 length: 19 residues. Trimming took 9 bases from V and 5 from J; bases not matched to a gene: 18. The CDR3 sequence is CARLSGEKGLAGVDNEQFF. In DNA form, the CDR3 reads TGTGCCAGACTTAGCGGGGAGAAGGGACTAGCGGGAGTCGACAATGAGCAGTTCTTC. Looking up the rest from reference TRBV7-4 and TRBJ2-1 gives the full variable domain: GAGVSQSPRYKVAKRGRDVALRCDSISGHVTLYWYRQTLGQGSEVLTYSQSDAQRDKSGRPSGRFSAERPERSVSTLKIQRTEQGDSAVYLCARLSGEKGLAGVDNEQFFGPGTRLTVL.

CDR3 DNA sequence: TGCAGTGCTAGAGTCCTTAGCGGGAGGTCCGATGGGGAGCTGTTTTTT. This encodes CSARVLSGRSDGELFF. The chain is built from TRBV20-1 and TRBJ2-2, with 10 nucleotides matching TRBD2. CDR3 length: 16 amino acids. Germline V gives CDR1 DFQATT, CDR2 SNEGSKA (reference sequence). J was trimmed by 8 bases and V by 1 base; bases with no gene match: 10.

This clonotype appeared many times. The chain employs TRBV12-3 or TRBV12-4 and TRBJ2-3; 12 bases fit TRBD2. Trimming cost V 1 base and J 8 bases; bases outside gene matches: 10. The CDR3 covers 17 residues. CDR3: CASSLGGGLAGISTQYF. The DNA of the CDR3 is TGTGCCAGCAGTTTAGGAGGCGGACTAGCGGGAATTTCTACGCAGTATTTT.

The table lists this clonotype with many counts. This chain connects TRBV5-1 to TRBJ2-1; the D gene could be TRBD1 or TRBD2 (5 bases each). CDR3 length: 13 amino acids. The germline V gene encodes CDR1 SGHRS and CDR2 YFSETQ. Trimming took 0 bases from V and 8 from J, leaving 9 bases between them. CDR3 region: CASSLALGDEQFF. The CDR3 nucleotides read TGCGCCAGCAGCTTGGCCCTGGGGGATGAGCAGTTCTTC.

This clonotype was seen a few times. The chain links TRBV19 to TRBJ2-7, with TRBD2 identical over 15 bases. J gave up 2 bases and V 5 bases, and 7 bases lay outside the gene matches. The CDR3 sequence is 17 residues long. Germline CDR1 reads LNHDA; CDR2 reads SQIVND (reference sequence). In nucleotides, the CDR3 is TGTGCCAGTAGTCCTCCGGGACTAGCGGGAGGAACCTACGAGCAGTACTTC. Residues: CASSPPGLAGGTYEQYF.

This clonotype was recorded many times. The chain couples TRBV20-1 to TRBJ1-5; 7 nucleotides align to TRBD1. This CDR3 has 15 residues. The junction had 3 bases not matched to a gene; V was cut back by 0 bases and J by 1 base. Looked up from germline, CDR1 is DFQATT and CDR2 is SNEGSKA (reference sequence). The CDR3 region has the DNA TGCAGTGCTAGAGATCTGGGACAGAGCAATCAGCCCCAGCATTTT. It encodes CSARDLGQSNQPQHF.

This clonotype was seen only a few times. The genes are TRBV4-2 and TRBJ2-1, with D possibly TRBD2 on 5 matching bases. Germline V gene sequence: CDR1 LGHNA, CDR2 YNFKEQ. V lost 4 bases to trimming and J lost 2 bases, with 12 bases between them. CDR3 size: 15 residues. The CDR3 coding sequence is TGTGCCAGCAGCCCCGGAGGCGTACCCTACAATGAGCAGTTCTTC. It specifies CASSPGGVPYNEQFF.

In this sample, this clonotype turned up many times. This rearrangement joins TRBV12-3 or TRBV12-4 to TRBJ2-2, with 7 nucleotides matching TRBD2. The CDR3 runs to 16 residues. The V gene end was trimmed by 1 base and the J gene end by 3 bases; junction bases not matched to a gene: 5. CDR3 loop: CASSLGQGLHTGELFF. CDR3 coding DNA: TGTGCCAGCAGTTTAGGGCAGGGACTACACACCGGGGAGCTGTTTTTT.